The 4 T cell receptor beta chains reported below all come from one sample, sequenced in a study of blood T cell repertoires in COVID-19. Produced via immunoSEQ multiplex PCR; TCRdb's table is partial and in-frame only. The sample consists of 95,000 to 130,000 clones, approximately 82% of them appearing once. The specimen was peripheral blood. Receptor source: a man between 65 and 85 years old with active or convalescent COVID-19.

The chain employs TRBV4-3 and TRBJ1-4, with TRBD1 matching 9 bases. This CDR3 contains 16 residues. In germline, CDR1 is LGHNA, CDR2 YSLEER. After removal of 1 base from V and 0 bases from J, the junction contained 0 bases not matched to a gene. The CDR3 spells CASSQGDRATNEKLFF. The CDR3 coding sequence is TGCGCCAGCAGCCAAGGGGACAGGGCAACTAATGAAAAACTGTTTTTT.

The genes are TRBV4-3 and TRBJ2-3; no clear D. Germline assignment: CDR1 LGHNA and CDR2 YSLEER. The CDR3 totals 21 residues. Trimming left V 0 bases short and J 6 bases short, with 31 bases between. CDR3 region: CASSQDLSRQLGFHRDDTQYF. CDR3 nucleotide sequence: TGCGCCAGCAGCCAAGATCTTTCTAGGCAGTTAGGTTTCCACCGAGACGATACGCAGTATTTT.

The V call is TRBV6-5, the J call TRBJ2-7; 8 bases agree with TRBD2. This CDR3 has 15 residues. The V and J ends lost 5 bases and 3 bases, in that order; junction bases with no gene match: 9. CDR1 and CDR2 (germline): MNHEY, SVGAGI. The CDR3 sequence is CASSKLAEAFYEQYF. DNA for the CDR3: TGTGCCAGCAGTAAACTAGCGGAAGCCTTCTACGAGCAGTACTTC.

This clone was observed a handful of times. The V call is TRBV28, the J call TRBJ1-5; 7 bases line up with TRBD1. This CDR3 is built from 15 residues. V shed 6 bases and J 1 base; nucleotides not matched to a gene: 6. Germline V CDR1 and CDR2: MDHEN, SYDVKM. The CDR3 loop is CASSLTGESNQPQHF. For the CDR3, the DNA is TGTGCCAGCAGCCTAACAGGGGAGAGCAATCAGCCCCAGCATTTT.